The 17 T cell receptor beta chains given below trace back to one sample, sequenced in a study of cytomegalovirus exposure and HLA in healthy donors. PCR used 60 Vbeta primers and 13 Jbeta primers. Profiled with immunoSEQ multiplex PCR; TCRdb holds only in-frame clones, not every one. Of 95,000 to 120,000 clones listed, around 77% are singletons. Material for sequencing was PBMCs. These receptors were taken from a woman younger than 45 in good health and CMV-seropositive.

This sequence joins TRBV27 and TRBJ2-3; 14 bases agree with TRBD2. Germline trimming cut 5 bases from V and 4 bases from J; bases unmatched to any gene: 5. The CDR3 extends over 16 amino acids. The germline CDR1 and CDR2 sequences are MNHEY and SMNVEV (reference sequence). The CDR3 region has the DNA TGTGCCAGCAGTCCAGGACTAGCGGGAGGCCCAGATACGCAGTATTTT. Its translation: CASSPGLAGGPDTQYF.

This chain joins TRBV15 and TRBJ1-2; 8 nucleotides line up with TRBD1. From germline, CDR1 is LNHNV and CDR2 YYDKDF (reference sequence). There are 16 residues in the CDR3. V trimming: 2 bases; J trimming: 4 bases; junction bases outside the gene matches: 9. The CDR3 bases are TGTGCCACCAGCAGACCTCCGGGACAGGCGATCTATGGCTACACCTTC. As protein: CATSRPPGQAIYGYTF.

On this clone itself: One junction end does not reproduce the germline sequence, and a read error may be involved. The J gene is TRBJ2-7, the V gene TRBV15; 11 positions agree with TRBD1. Germline CDR1 and CDR2: LNHNV and YYDKDF (reference sequence). There are 15 residues in the CDR3. The CDR3 nucleotides are TGTGCCACCAGCAGCCCTGGACAGGGGGCCTACAAGCAGTACTTC. Its protein product is CATSSPGQGAYKQYF.

On this clone itself: The sample has other DNA sequences that encode this CDR3 too. The DNA of the CDR3 is TGTGCCAGCAGCCGACAGGGGAATCAGCCCCAGCATTTT. Amino acid sequence: CASSRQGNQPQHF. The gene calls are TRBV6-5 and TRBJ1-5, with 8 bases identical to TRBD1. Per the germline V gene, CDR1 is MNHEY and CDR2 is SVGAGI. The J segment lost 4 bases and the V segment lost 6 bases, leaving 2 bases of the junction unmatched. This CDR3 comprises 13 residues.

The rearrangement links TRBV11-3 to TRBJ1-1; 10 bases align to TRBD1. There are 15 residues in the CDR3. The germline V gene has CDR1 SGHNT and CDR2 YENEEA. With V trimmed by 5 bases and J by 1 base, 4 bases remained unmatched. CDR3 in amino acids: CASSPWDRGNTEAFF. CDR3 in DNA: TGTGCCAGCAGCCCGTGGGACAGGGGGAACACTGAAGCTTTCTTT. Full variable domain (outside the CDR3, taken from reference TRBV11-3 and TRBJ1-1): EAGVVQSPRYKIIEKKQPVAFWCNPISGHNTLYWYLQNLGQGPELLIRYENEEAVDDSQLPKDRFSAERLKGVDSTLKIQPAELGDSAVYLCASSPWDRGNTEAFFGQGTRLTVV.

This chain links TRBV5-1 with TRBJ1-1; possibly TRBD1 for D (5 bases). This CDR3 spans 15 amino acids. Between the trimmed V and J ends, which lost 4 bases and 4 bases, there was a span of 17 bases. Germline-derived CDR1 and CDR2 are SGHRS and YFSETQ. The CDR3 DNA follows: TGCGCCAGCAGCGGCCGGCCCTTGGGGGGCACTGAAGCTTTCTTT. Its protein product is CASSGRPLGGTEAFF. Filled out from reference TRBV5-1 and TRBJ1-1, the complete variable domain reads KAGVTQTPRYLIKTRGQQVTLSCSPISGHRSVSWYQQTPGQGLQFLFEYFSETQRNKGNFPGRFSGRQFSNSRSEMNVSTLELGDSALYLCASSGRPLGGTEAFFGQGTRLTVV.

This chain connects TRBV5-1 to TRBJ2-3; 8 positions match TRBD2. Per germline, CDR1 SGHRS and CDR2 YFSETQ. The ends lost 3 bases at V and 5 bases at J; junction bases unmatched: 5. This CDR3 contains 14 residues. DNA for the CDR3: TGCGCCAGCAGCTCGAGCGGGAGAGAAGATACGCAGTATTTT. Its translation: CASSSSGREDTQYF.

This chain links TRBV2 with TRBJ2-2; 8 positions match TRBD1. In germline, CDR1 is SNHLY, CDR2 FYNNEI. CDR3 length: 15 residues. Trimming cost V 2 bases and J 6 bases; bases outside gene matches: 5. In nucleotides, the CDR3 is TGTGCCAGCAGTGAATTTGTGACAGGGGCCGGGGAGCTGTTTTTT. Amino acid sequence: CASSEFVTGAGELFF.

In DNA, the CDR3 is TGTGCCATCGGTAGACAGGGGAGCTCCTATAATTCACCCCTCCACTTT. This gives the protein CAIGRQGSSYNSPLHF. This chain links TRBV10-3 with TRBJ1-6; 8 positions agree with TRBD1. CDR1 is ENHRY, CDR2 SYGVKD, per germline. The CDR3 is 16 residues long. The V and J ends lost 8 bases and 0 bases, in that order; junction bases with no gene match: 6.

CDR3 residues: CASSFSGPDEQFF. In DNA form, the CDR3 reads TGTGCCAGCAGTTTCTCAGGGCCCGATGAGCAGTTCTTC. This chain uses TRBV28 with TRBJ2-1, with a possible D match to TRBD1 (5 bases). Germline-derived CDR1 and CDR2 are MDHEN and SYDVKM. The CDR3 extends over 13 amino acids. Trimming stripped 3 bases from V and 8 bases from J, with 11 bases between.

The V call is TRBV5-5, the J call TRBJ2-3, with a tentative D call TRBD1 (6 bases). V was clipped by 4 bases and J by 5 bases, with 14 bases between them. Germline loops: CDR1 SGHKS, CDR2 YYEKEE (reference sequence). This CDR3 region has 14 residues. The CDR3 loop is CASSKNPQGDTQYF. In DNA form, the CDR3 reads TGTGCCAGCAGCAAAAACCCACAGGGAGATACGCAGTATTTT.

This clone was seen a handful of times. This rearrangement joins TRBV5-4 to TRBJ1-1; TRBD1 agrees at 7 bases. This CDR3 spans 15 amino acids. CDR1 SGHNT and CDR2 YYREEE come from the germline V gene (reference sequence). Trimming removed 3 bases from V and 1 base from J; junction bases left unmatched: 6. CDR3: CASSSKDRENTEAFF. Here the CDR3 DNA reads TGTGCCAGCAGCTCAAAAGACAGGGAGAACACTGAAGCTTTCTTT.

The chain joins TRBV30 to TRBJ2-7; D possibly corresponds to TRBD1 (7 bases). The length of the CDR3 is 12 residues. Per the germline V gene, CDR1 is GTSNPN and CDR2 is SVGIG (reference sequence). V shed 7 bases and J shed 4 bases, with 14 bases lying between them. CDR3 DNA sequence: TGTGCCTCTATGGCAGGGGGGTACGAGCAGTACTTC. Amino acids: CASMAGGYEQYF.

CDR3 residues: CASRSGGTGVYYGYTF. The CDR3 DNA is TGTGCCAGCAGAAGTGGGGGGACAGGGGTTTACTATGGCTACACCTTC. This chain uses TRBV5-4 with TRBJ1-2; TRBD1 matches at 10 bases. CDR1 SGHNT and CDR2 YYREEE come from the germline V gene (reference sequence). The CDR3 runs to 16 residues. Unmatched junction bases numbered 10, after V lost 5 bases and J lost 3 bases.

Comment on this clone: At one boundary the junction diverges from the germline segment, which might be a read error. This chain connects TRBV27 to TRBJ1-2; 12 bases map to TRBD1. The germline CDR1 and CDR2 sequences are MNHEY and SMNVEV (reference sequence). The CDR3 covers 16 residues. CDR3 sequence: CASSPQTGTGGGGCTF. The CDR3 coding sequence is TGTGCCAGCAGTCCCCAGACCGGGACAGGGGGCGGTGGCTGCACCTTC.

The rearrangement uses TRBV5-6 and TRBJ1-5; 9 bases match TRBD1. CDR1 is SGHDT and CDR2 is YYEEEE in the germline V gene. J gave up 6 bases and V 4 bases, and 8 bases lay outside the gene matches. The CDR3 runs 15 residues. CDR3 DNA sequence: TGTGCCAGCAGCCGTCGGGACAGGGTTAGTCAGCCCCAGCATTTT. Protein sequence: CASSRRDRVSQPQHF.

The rearrangement links TRBV27 to TRBJ1-2; 9 nucleotides line up with TRBD1. The V gene's germline CDR1 is MNHEY and CDR2 SMNVEV (reference sequence). The CDR3 runs 14 residues. The J segment lost 1 base and the V segment lost 6 bases, leaving 3 bases of the junction unmatched. The CDR3 protein is CASRRTGVNYGYTF. The CDR3 DNA follows: TGTGCCAGCAGAAGGACAGGGGTTAACTATGGCTACACCTTC.